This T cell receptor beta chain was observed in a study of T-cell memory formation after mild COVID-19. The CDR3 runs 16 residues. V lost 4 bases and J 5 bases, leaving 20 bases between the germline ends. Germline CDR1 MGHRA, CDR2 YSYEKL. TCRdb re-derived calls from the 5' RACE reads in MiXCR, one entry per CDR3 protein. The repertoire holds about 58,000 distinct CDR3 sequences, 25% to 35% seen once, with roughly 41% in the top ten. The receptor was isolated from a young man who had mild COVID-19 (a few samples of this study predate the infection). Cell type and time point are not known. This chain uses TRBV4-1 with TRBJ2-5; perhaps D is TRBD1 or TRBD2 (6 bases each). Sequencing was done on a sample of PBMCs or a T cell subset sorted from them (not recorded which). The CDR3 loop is CASSLVLRGASETQYF. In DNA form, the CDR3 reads TGCGCCAGCAGCCTGGTTCTTAGGGGGGCATCGGAGACCCAGTACTTC.